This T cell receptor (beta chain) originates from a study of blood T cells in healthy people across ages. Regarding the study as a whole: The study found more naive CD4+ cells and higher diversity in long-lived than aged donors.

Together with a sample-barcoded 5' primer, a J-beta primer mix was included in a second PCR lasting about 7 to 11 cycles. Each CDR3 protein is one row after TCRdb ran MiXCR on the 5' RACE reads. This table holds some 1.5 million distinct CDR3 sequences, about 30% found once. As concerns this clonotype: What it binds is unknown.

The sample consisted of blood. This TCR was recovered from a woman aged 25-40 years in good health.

The CDR3 loop is CASITGENTEAFF. CDR3 bases: TGTGCCAGCATCACGGGAGAGAACACTGAAGCTTTCTTT. The J gene is TRBJ1-1, the V gene TRBV7-9; D unresolved. V lost 7 bases to trimming and J lost 1 base, with 10 bases between them. This CDR3 has 13 amino acids. Per the germline V gene, CDR1 is SEHNR and CDR2 is FQNEAQ (reference sequence).